The 14 T cell receptor beta chains reported below all come from one sample, sequenced in a study of siplizumab effects on memory and regulatory T cells. Method: immunoSEQ multiplex PCR; TCRdb's copy keeps in-frame clones and lacks some. The sample has 100,000 or so clones, approximately 92% seen once; the top ten hold roughly 2.7%. The sequencing sample was made of CD4+ T cells sorted from blood. The source of these receptors is a human donor in good health. Some clones in this sample may be carry-over from other donors' samples.

The V gene is TRBV28, the J gene TRBJ2-7, with TRBD1 identical over 10 bases. The CDR3 is 15 residues long. The V gene's germline CDR1 is MDHEN and CDR2 SYDVKM. V was clipped by 6 bases and J by 3 bases; unmatched bases: 8. CDR3 sequence reads: CASSFAGTGDYEQYF. CDR3 coding DNA: TGTGCCAGCAGCTTCGCCGGGACAGGGGACTACGAGCAGTACTTC.

The CDR3 DNA sequence: TGTGCCAGCAGCTTGGCGGAGGGGGCGGGTATGGAAAAACTGTTTTTT. Translation gives CASSLAEGAGMEKLFF. This sequence joins TRBV5-4 and TRBJ1-4, with 7 bases aligning to TRBD1. This CDR3 is built from 16 residues. The trim removed 0 bases at V and 8 bases at J, leaving 10 bases unmatched. CDR1 is SGHNT, CDR2 YYREEE, per germline (reference sequence).

The V gene is TRBV28, the J gene TRBJ1-1; 8 nucleotides line up with TRBD1. V lost 5 bases and J lost 6; bases outside the gene matches: 17. CDR3 length equals 17 residues. Germline CDR1 MDHEN, CDR2 SYDVKM. Here the CDR3 reads CASSPTDRGLILSEAFF. CDR3 DNA: TGTGCCAGCAGTCCGACCGACAGGGGATTGATTTTATCTGAAGCTTTCTTT.

The chain joins TRBV7-9 to TRBJ2-5; 9 bases fit TRBD2. The V segment lost 4 bases and the J segment 1 base; nucleotides outside the gene matches: 4. This CDR3 has 15 amino acids. Germline-derived CDR1 and CDR2 are SEHNR and FQNEAQ (reference sequence). This CDR3 reads CASSYSAGGQETQYF. Here the CDR3 DNA reads TGTGCCAGCAGCTATTCAGCGGGAGGCCAAGAGACCCAGTACTTC.

The chain uses TRBV10-3 and TRBJ2-5; TRBD2 agrees at 12 bases. Unmatched junction bases numbered 7, after V lost 3 bases and J lost 5 bases. The CDR3 length is 16 residues. Germline CDR1 and CDR2: ENHRY and SYGVKD. CDR3 sequence reads: CAISDETSGSHETQYF. CDR3 nucleotides: TGTGCCATCAGTGATGAGACTAGCGGGAGCCACGAGACCCAGTACTTC.

The V call is TRBV5-4, the J call TRBJ2-1; 7 positions match TRBD1. Germline assignment: CDR1 SGHNT and CDR2 YYREEE (reference sequence). J lost 5 bases, V lost 3 bases, and 8 bases had no gene match. This CDR3 region has 15 residues. The CDR3 nucleotides read TGTGCCAGCAGCTGGACGGACAGGTCCCACAATGAGCAGTTCTTC. This encodes CASSWTDRSHNEQFF.

The chain recombines TRBV11-2 with TRBJ1-2; D is perhaps TRBD1 (5 bases). The CDR3 is 13 residues long. Germline V gene lookup returns CDR1 SGHAT and CDR2 FQNNGV. V was trimmed by 2 bases and J by 3 bases, leaving 7 bases between them. In nucleotides, the CDR3 is TGTGCCAGCAGCTTACAGGGTTACTATGGCTACACCTTC. It encodes CASSLQGYYGYTF.

Only a few counts were recorded for this clone. The rearrangement joins TRBV7-8 to TRBJ1-1, with 10 bases matching TRBD1. Germline CDR1 is SGHVS and CDR2 is FQNEAQ. The CDR3 runs 19 residues. Trimming took 3 bases from V and 10 from J; bases not matched to a gene: 23. In nucleotides, the CDR3 is TGTGCCAGCAGCTTGGTTCGAGGAGGGACAGGGGCGAAGTCCCCCGGAGCTTTCTTT. Its translation is CASSLVRGGTGAKSPGAFF.

The chain employs TRBV28 and TRBJ2-5, with a tentative D call TRBD1 (6 bases). The better agreement between TRBJ2-7 and the DNA end casts doubt on the J call. The CDR3 sequence is 12 residues long. The germline V gene encodes CDR1 MDHEN and CDR2 SYDVKM. In nucleotides, the CDR3 is TGTGCCAGCAGTTTGCAGGGGAACGAGCAGTACTTC. It specifies CASSLQGNEQYF.

CDR3 loop: CASSQTSGRSEQYF. The CDR3 coding sequence is TGTGCCAGCAGCCAGACTAGCGGGAGGTCCGAGCAGTACTTC. The chain employs TRBV4-2 and TRBJ2-7, with 13 bases lining up with TRBD2. CDR3 length equals 14 residues. Germline values: CDR1 LGHNA, CDR2 YNFKEQ. V shed 3 bases, J shed 6 bases, and the junction held 2 bases outside the gene matches.

This rearrangement joins TRBV5-8 to TRBJ2-1; 7 bases line up with TRBD2. This CDR3 is built from 17 residues. The V gene end was trimmed by 4 bases and the J gene end by 2 bases; junction bases not matched to a gene: 12. CDR1 is SGHTS and CDR2 is YDEGEE in the germline V gene. DNA for the CDR3: TGTGCCAGCAGCCCAGGACTAGTTATATCGGCCTACAATGAGCAGTTCTTC. It is translated as CASSPGLVISAYNEQFF.

V and J are TRBV7-2 and TRBJ2-4; the match to TRBD1 covers 7 bases. V lost 5 bases, J lost 0 bases, and 4 bases stayed unmatched. Per the germline V gene, CDR1 is SGHTA and CDR2 is FQGNSA. The CDR3 has 15 amino acids. The CDR3 region has the DNA TGTGCCAGCAGCCAGGGGACAGTAGCCAAAAACATTCAGTACTTC. Amino acid sequence: CASSQGTVAKNIQYF.

The chain links TRBV15 to TRBJ1-1; the D gene is possibly TRBD1 (5 bases). The CDR3 totals 14 residues. Germline V gives CDR1 LNHNV, CDR2 YYDKDF (reference sequence). V lost 8 bases to trimming and J lost 5 bases, with 18 bases between them. DNA for the CDR3: TGTGCCACCCACTCCTACCGGGACGGAACTGAAGCTTTCTTT. Encoded protein: CATHSYRDGTEAFF.

The rearrangement links TRBV5-4 to TRBJ1-1; D ambiguous. V was cut by 0 bases and J by 6 bases, with 12 bases left in between. The germline V gene has CDR1 SGHNT and CDR2 YYREEE (reference sequence). The CDR3 has 14 amino acids. DNA of the CDR3: TGTGCCAGCAGCTTGGGTGACAAAAGGCCTGAAGCTTTCTTT. It specifies CASSLGDKRPEAFF.